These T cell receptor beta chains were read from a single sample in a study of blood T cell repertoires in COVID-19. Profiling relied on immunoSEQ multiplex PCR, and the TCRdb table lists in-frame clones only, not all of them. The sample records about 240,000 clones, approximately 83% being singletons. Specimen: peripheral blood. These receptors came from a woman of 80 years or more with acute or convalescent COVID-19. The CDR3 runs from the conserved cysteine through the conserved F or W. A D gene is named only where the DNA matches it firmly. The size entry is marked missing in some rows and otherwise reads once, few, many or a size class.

TGTGCCAGCAGCTTAGGACAGGGGGCACGTGGCTACACCTTC	CASSLGQGARGYTF	TRBJ1-2	-	TRBV7-2	14	TRBD1
TGCGCCAGCAGGGCGGGGGATTATTACAATGAGCAGTTCTTC	CASRAGDYYNEQFF	TRBJ2-1	-	TRBV5-1	14	TRBD2
TGTGCCAGCAGCTTAGAGGGGGCGCAGGGCTACACCTTC	CASSLEGAQGYTF	TRBJ1-2	-	TRBV7-2	13	TRBD1
TGTGCCAGCAGCCAAGATCAAAGGAGTCAGCCCCAGCATTTT	CASSQDQRSQPQHF	TRBJ1-5	-	TRBV3-1/TRBV3-2	14	-
TGTGCCAGCAGCCAACGGACAGGGGGTTCCTATAATTCACCCCTCCACTTT	CASSQRTGGSYNSPLHF	TRBJ1-6	-	TRBV28	17	TRBD1
TGTGCCAGTAGAATGAAGGGGGAGACCCAGTACTTC	CASRMKGETQYF	TRBJ2-5	-	TRBV19	12	-
TGTGCCAGCAGCTCACCACCCGCGGGGACGCAGTATTTT	CASSSPPAGTQYF	TRBJ2-3	-	TRBV11-2	13	-
TGTGCCAGTAGTAGCCGGAGGCTGGAGGGAAGGCTCTATGGCTACACCTTC	CASSSRRLEGRLYGYTF	TRBJ1-2	-	TRBV19	17	-
TGTGCCTGGAGCACCCTCCGGGACAGGGATCCCTATAATTCACCCCTCCACTTT	CAWSTLRDRDPYNSPLHF	TRBJ1-6	-	TRBV30	18	TRBD1
TGCGCCAGCAGTTTGGACAGGGGCAATGAGCAGTTCTTC	CASSLDRGNEQFF	TRBJ2-1	-	TRBV5-1	13	TRBD1
TGTGCCAGCACCTATAGGGGTAACACTGAAGCTTTCTTT	CASTYRGNTEAFF	TRBJ1-1	-	TRBV2	13	-
TGTGCCAGCAGTGAAGGGGCAGGGCGAGGAAGCAATCAGCCCCAGCATTTT	CASSEGAGRGSNQPQHF	TRBJ1-5	-	TRBV25-1	17	-
TGTGCTAGCAGCTTGGCGGAGAACACTGAAGCTTTCTTT	CASSLAENTEAFF	TRBJ1-1	few	TRBV7-7	13	-
TGCGCCAGCAGCTTAGGGGGGAACACTGAAGCTTTCTTT	CASSLGGNTEAFF	TRBJ1-1	-	TRBV5-1	13	-
TGTGCCAGCAACGAACGGGTTTCCACTGAAGCTTTCTTT	CASNERVSTEAFF	TRBJ1-1	few	TRBV2	13	-